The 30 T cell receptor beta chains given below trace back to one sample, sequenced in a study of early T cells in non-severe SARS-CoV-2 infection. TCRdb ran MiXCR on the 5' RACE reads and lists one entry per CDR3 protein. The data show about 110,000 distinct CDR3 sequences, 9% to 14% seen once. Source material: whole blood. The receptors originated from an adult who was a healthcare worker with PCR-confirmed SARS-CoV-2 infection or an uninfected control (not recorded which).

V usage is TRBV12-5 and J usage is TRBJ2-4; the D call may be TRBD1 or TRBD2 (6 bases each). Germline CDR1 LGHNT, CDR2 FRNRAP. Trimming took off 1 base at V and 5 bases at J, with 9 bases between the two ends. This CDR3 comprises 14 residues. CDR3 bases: TGTGCTAGTGGTTTGGAGGGGGGCGAAAACATTCAGTACTTC. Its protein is CASGLEGGENIQYF.

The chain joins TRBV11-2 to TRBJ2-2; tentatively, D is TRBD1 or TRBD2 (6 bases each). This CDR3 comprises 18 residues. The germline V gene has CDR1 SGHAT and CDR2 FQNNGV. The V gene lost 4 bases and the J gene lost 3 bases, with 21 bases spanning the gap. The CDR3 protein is CASSSHWVPGADTGELFF. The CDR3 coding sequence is TGTGCCAGCAGCTCGCACTGGGTTCCGGGGGCCGACACCGGGGAGCTGTTTTTT. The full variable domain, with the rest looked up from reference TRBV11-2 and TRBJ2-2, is EAGVAQSPRYKIIEKRQSVAFWCNPISGHATLYWYQQILGQGPKLLIQFQNNGVVDDSQLPKDRFSAERLKGVDSTLKIQPAKLEDSAVYLCASSSHWVPGADTGELFFGEGSRLTVL.

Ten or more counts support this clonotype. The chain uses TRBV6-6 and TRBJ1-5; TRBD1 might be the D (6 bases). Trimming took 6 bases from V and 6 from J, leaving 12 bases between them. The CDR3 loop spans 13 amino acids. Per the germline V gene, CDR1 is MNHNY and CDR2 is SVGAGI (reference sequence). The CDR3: CASRTRGSQPQHF. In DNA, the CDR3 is TGTGCCAGCAGGACCAGGGGCAGTCAGCCCCAGCATTTT.

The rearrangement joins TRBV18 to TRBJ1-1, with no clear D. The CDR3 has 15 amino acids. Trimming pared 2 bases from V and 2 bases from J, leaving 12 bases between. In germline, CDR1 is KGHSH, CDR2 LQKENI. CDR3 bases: TGTGCCAGCTCACCAAGCACACAGAGAAACACTGAAGCTTTCTTT. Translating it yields CASSPSTQRNTEAFF.

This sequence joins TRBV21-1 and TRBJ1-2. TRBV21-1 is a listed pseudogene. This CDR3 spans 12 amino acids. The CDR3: CASSTGHYGYTF. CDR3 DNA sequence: TGTGCCAGCAGCACCGGACACTATGGCTACACCTTC.

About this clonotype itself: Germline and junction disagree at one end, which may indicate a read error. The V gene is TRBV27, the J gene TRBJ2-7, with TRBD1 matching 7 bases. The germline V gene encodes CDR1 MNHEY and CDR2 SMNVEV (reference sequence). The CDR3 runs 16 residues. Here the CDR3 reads CDSSLNRGITPYEQYF. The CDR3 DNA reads TGTGACAGCAGCCTTAACAGGGGAATTACTCCCTACGAGCAGTACTTC.

CDR3 coding DNA: TGTGCCAGCACCACCCATCCCACAAGCTCTGGAAACACCATATATTTT. Its protein is CASTTHPTSSGNTIYF. This chain joins TRBV9 and TRBJ1-3; D gene unclear. Germline loops: CDR1 SGDLS, CDR2 YYNGEE. Trimming left V 6 bases short and J 0 bases short, with 16 bases between. The CDR3 runs 16 residues.

The CDR3 region has the DNA TGCAGTGCTGAGGGGACAGATCCTTATGGCTACACCTTC. Protein: CSAEGTDPYGYTF. This sequence joins TRBV20-1 and TRBJ1-2, with 7 bases fitting TRBD1. CDR3 length: 13 residues. V was pared by 5 bases and J by 5 bases, with 8 bases of the junction left unmatched. Per germline, CDR1 DFQATT and CDR2 SNEGSKA (reference sequence).

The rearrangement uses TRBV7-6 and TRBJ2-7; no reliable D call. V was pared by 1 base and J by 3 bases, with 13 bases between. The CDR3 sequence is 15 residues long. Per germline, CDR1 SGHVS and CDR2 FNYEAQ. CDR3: CASSLEGRVGYEQYF. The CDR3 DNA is TGTGCCAGCAGCTTAGAAGGTCGGGTCGGCTACGAGCAGTACTTC.

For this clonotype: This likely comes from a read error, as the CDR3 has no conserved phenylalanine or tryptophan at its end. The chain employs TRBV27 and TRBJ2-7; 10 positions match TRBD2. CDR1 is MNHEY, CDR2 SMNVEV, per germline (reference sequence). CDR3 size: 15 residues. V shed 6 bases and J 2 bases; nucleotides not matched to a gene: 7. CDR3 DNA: TGTGCCAGCAGACCTATTGGACTAGCGGCCTACGAGCAGTACATC. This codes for CASRPIGLAAYEQYI.

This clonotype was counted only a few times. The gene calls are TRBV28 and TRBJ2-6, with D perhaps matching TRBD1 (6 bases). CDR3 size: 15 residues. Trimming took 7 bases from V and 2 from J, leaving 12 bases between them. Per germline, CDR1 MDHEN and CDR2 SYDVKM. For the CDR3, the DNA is TGTGCCAGCATCGAACAGGGACCTGGGGCCAACGTCCTGACTTTC. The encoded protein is CASIEQGPGANVLTF. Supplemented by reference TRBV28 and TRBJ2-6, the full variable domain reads DVKVTQSSRYLVKRTGEKVFLECVQDMDHENMFWYRQDPGLGLRLIYFSYDVKMKEKGDIPEGYSVSREKKERFSLILESASTNQTSMYLCASIEQGPGANVLTFGAGSRLTVL.

CDR3 region: CASSDETGTYGYTF. The CDR3 DNA sequence: TGTGCCAGCAGTGATGAGACAGGGACCTATGGCTACACCTTC. The J gene is TRBJ1-2, the V gene TRBV6-4, with 7 bases matching TRBD1. V lost 3 bases and J lost 4; bases outside the gene matches: 5. Germline CDR1 MRHNA, CDR2 SNTAGT. The CDR3 sequence is 14 residues long.

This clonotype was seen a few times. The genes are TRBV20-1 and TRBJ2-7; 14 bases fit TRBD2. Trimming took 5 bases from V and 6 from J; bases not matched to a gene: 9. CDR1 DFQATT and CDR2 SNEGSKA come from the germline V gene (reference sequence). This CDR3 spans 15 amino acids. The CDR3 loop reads CSASGLAGGLREQYF. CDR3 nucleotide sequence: TGCAGTGCTTCCGGACTAGCGGGAGGTCTCCGCGAGCAGTACTTC.

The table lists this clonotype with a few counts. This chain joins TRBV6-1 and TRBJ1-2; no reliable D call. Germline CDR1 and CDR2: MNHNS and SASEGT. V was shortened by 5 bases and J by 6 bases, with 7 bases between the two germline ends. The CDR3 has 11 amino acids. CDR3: CASSYSDGYTF. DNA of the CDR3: TGTGCCAGCAGTTACAGTGATGGCTACACCTTC.

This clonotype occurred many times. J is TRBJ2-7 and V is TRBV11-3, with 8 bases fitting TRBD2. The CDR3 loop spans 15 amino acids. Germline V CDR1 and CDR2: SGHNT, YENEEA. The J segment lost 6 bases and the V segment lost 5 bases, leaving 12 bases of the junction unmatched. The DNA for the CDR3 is TGTGCCAGCAGCCAACCGGGACTAGGTCTAACCGAGCAGTACTTC. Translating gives CASSQPGLGLTEQYF.

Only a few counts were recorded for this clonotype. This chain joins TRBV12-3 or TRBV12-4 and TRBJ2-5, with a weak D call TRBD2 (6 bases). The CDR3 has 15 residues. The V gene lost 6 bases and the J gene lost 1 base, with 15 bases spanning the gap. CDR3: CASSPPRGAQETQYF. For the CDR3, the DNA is TGTGCCAGCAGCCCCCCGCGGGGCGCCCAAGAGACCCAGTACTTC.

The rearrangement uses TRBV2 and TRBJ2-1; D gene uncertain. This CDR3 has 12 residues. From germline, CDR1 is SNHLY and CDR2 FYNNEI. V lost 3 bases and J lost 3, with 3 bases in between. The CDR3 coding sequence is TGTGCCAGCAGTGACGACTACAATGAGCAGTTCTTC. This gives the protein CASSDDYNEQFF.

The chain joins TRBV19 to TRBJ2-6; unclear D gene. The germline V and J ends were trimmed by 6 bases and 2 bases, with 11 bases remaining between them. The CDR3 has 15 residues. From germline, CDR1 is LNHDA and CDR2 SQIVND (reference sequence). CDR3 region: CASRYQVTGANVLTF. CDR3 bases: TGTGCCAGTAGATATCAAGTGACTGGGGCCAACGTCCTGACTTTC.

CDR3 DNA: TGTGCTAGCTCAGGGGGCTACGGGGCTCAAGAGACCCAGTACTTC. It yields the protein CASSGGYGAQETQYF. The chain couples TRBV7-7 to TRBJ2-5; TRBD1 agrees at 8 bases. The germline CDR1 and CDR2 sequences are SSHAT and FNYEAQ (reference sequence). The CDR3 loop spans 15 amino acids.

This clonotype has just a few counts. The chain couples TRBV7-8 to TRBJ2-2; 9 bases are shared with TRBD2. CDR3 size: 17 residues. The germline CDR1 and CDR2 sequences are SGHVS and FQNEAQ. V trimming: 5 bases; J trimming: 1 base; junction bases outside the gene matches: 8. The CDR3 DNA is TGTGCCAGCAGCAAGCGGTCAGCGGGGGGGAACACCGGGGAGCTGTTTTTT. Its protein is CASSKRSAGGNTGELFF.

CDR3 DNA: TGTGCCAGCAGCTACTGGCAGAACACTGAAGCTTTCTTT. Its translation is CASSYWQNTEAFF. V and J are TRBV14 and TRBJ1-1; D not certain. Germline assignment: CDR1 SGHDN and CDR2 FVKESK. The CDR3 is 13 amino acids. V was trimmed by 5 bases and J by 1 base, leaving 8 bases between them. The entire variable domain, with the rest obtained from reference TRBV14 and TRBJ1-1, is as follows: EAGVTQFPSHSVIEKGQTVTLRCDPISGHDNLYWYRRVMGKEIKFLLHFVKESKQDESGMPNNRFLAERTGGTYSTLKVQPAELEDSGVYFCASSYWQNTEAFFGQGTRLTVV.

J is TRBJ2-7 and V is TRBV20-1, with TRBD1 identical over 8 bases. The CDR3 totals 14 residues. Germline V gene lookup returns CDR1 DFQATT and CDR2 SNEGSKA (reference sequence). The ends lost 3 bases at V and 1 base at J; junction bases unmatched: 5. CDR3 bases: TGCAGTGCTAGCTCAGGGGGCCGTTCCTACGAGCAGTACTTC. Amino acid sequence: CSASSGGRSYEQYF.

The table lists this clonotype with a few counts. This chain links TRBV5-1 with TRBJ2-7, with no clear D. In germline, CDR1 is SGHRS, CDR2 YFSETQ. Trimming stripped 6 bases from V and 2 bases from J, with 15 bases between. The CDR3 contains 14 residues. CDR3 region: CASNPPGLPYEQYF. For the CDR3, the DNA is TGCGCCAGCAACCCCCCGGGTCTTCCCTACGAGCAGTACTTC.

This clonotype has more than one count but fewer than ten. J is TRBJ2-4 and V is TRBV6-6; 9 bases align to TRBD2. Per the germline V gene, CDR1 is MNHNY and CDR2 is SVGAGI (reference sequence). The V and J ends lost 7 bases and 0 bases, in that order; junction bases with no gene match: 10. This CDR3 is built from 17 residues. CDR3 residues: CASTSRVAGAAKNIQYF. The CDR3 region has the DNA TGTGCCAGCACCTCACGGGTAGCGGGAGCAGCCAAAAACATTCAGTACTTC.

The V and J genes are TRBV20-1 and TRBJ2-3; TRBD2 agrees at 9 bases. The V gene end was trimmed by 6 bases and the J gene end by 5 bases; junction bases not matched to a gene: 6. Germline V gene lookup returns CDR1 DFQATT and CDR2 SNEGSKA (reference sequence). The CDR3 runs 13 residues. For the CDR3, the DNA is TGCAGTGCGCGGGGGGGGTTTGAAGATACGCAGTATTTT. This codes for CSARGGFEDTQYF.

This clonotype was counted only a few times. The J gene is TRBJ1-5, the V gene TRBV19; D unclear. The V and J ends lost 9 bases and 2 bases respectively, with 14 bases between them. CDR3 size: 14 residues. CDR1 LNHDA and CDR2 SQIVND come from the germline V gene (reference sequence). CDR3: CASHLVGRNQPQHF. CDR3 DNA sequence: TGTGCCAGCCACCTTGTTGGGCGCAATCAGCCCCAGCATTTT.

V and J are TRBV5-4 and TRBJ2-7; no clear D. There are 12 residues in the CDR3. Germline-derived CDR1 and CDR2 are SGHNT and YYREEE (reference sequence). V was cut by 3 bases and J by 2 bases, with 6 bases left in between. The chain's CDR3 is CASSSEPYEQYF. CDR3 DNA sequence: TGTGCCAGCAGCTCCGAGCCCTACGAGCAGTACTTC.

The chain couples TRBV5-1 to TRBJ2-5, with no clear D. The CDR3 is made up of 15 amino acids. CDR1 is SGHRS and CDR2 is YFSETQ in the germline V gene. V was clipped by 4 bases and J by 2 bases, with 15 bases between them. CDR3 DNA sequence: TGCGCCAGCAGCCCCCTTCGGGCGCCGCAAGAGACCCAGTACTTC. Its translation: CASSPLRAPQETQYF.

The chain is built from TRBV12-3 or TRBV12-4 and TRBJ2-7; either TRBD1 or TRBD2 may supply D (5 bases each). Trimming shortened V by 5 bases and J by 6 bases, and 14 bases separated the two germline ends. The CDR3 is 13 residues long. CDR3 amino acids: CASSRKGTFEQYF. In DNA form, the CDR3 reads TGTGCCAGCAGTAGGAAAGGGACGTTCGAGCAGTACTTC.

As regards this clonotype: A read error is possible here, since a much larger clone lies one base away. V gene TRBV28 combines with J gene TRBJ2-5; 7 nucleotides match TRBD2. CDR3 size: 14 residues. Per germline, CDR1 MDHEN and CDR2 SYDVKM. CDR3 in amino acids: CVSSPAGDWETQYF. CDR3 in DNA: TGTGTCAGCAGCCCCGCGGGGGATTGGGAGACCCAGTACTTC.